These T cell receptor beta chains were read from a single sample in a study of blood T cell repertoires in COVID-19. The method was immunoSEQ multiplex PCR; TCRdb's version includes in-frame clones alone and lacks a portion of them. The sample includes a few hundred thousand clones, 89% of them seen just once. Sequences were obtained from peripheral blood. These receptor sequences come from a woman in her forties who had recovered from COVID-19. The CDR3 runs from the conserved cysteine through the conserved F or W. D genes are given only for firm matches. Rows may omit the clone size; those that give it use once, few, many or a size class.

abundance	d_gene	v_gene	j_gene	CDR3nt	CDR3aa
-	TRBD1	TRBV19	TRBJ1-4	TGTGCCAGTTACTCGGGACAGGGGTATGAAAAACTGTTTTTT	CASYSGQGYEKLFF
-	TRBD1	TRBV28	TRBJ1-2	TGTGCCAGCAGTTCCGGACAGGGCGGCTATGGCTACACCTTC	CASSSGQGGYGYTF
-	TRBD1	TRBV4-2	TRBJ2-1	TGTGCCAGCAGCCAAATGACAGGGTCTTCCTACAATGAGCAGTTCTTC	CASSQMTGSSYNEQFF
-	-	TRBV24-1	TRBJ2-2	TGTGCCACCAGTGGTACTGTCACCGGGGAGCTGTTTTTT	CATSGTVTGELFF
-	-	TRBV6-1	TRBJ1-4	TGTGCCAGCAGTGAAGGAGGTATTGATGAAAAACTGTTTTTT	CASSEGGIDEKLFF
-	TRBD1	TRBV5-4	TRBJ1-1	TGTGCCAGCAGCCTCGACGGGACAGATCTACTGAACACTGAAGCTTTCTTT	CASSLDGTDLLNTEAFF
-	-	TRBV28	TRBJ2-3	TGTGCCAGCAGTTTAATAGCGGAAGACGGCACAGATACGCAGTATTTT	CASSLIAEDGTDTQYF
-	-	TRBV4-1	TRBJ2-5	TGCGCCAGCAGCCTCCGGGGTGAAGGGCAAGAGACCCAGTACTTC	CASSLRGEGQETQYF
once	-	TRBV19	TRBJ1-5	TGTGCCAGTATCCTACATTCGGCCGACTATAGCAATCAGCCCCAGCATTTT	CASILHSADYSNQPQHF
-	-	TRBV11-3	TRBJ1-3	TGTGCCAGCAGCCACAGTTCCGGAAACACCATATATTTT	CASSHSSGNTIYF
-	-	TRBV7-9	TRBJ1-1	TGTGCCAGCAGCCGACCCCCAGGAACTCTCTCGAACACTGAAGCTTTCTTT	CASSRPPGTLSNTEAFF
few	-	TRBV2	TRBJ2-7	TGTGCCAGCAGGCCAGCCGACCTAGGCGAGCAGTACTTC	CASRPADLGEQYF
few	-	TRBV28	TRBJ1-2	TGTGCCAGCAGTCAACAGGGCCCCTATGGCTACACCTTC	CASSQQGPYGYTF
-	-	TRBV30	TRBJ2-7	TGTGCCTGGAGTGTAGGAGTCTACGAGCAGTACTTC	CAWSVGVYEQYF